This TCR beta chain comes out of a study of vaccination effects on CD4 cells after COVID-19. Background on the study: The second dose preceded post-vaccine samples by a median of 72 days. Findings of the study overall: After vaccination, at late timepoints, clones induced by infection and by vaccine contracted markedly.

ViraFEST used viral peptide pools to expand antigen-specific CD4+ T cells before sequencing. Subsequent to about 10 days of culture, CD4+ T cells were isolated. Vaccination of participants consisted of two doses of either the BNT162b2 or mRNA-1273 vaccine. Nucleocapsid antibodies were negative in the vaccine recipients, who had never had SARS-CoV-2 infection. Remarks on this clone: Its antigen is not identified.

The V end lost 4 bases, the J end lost 5 bases, and 24 bases lay between the germline ends. The CDR3 has 17 residues. Germline V gives CDR1 SGDLS, CDR2 YYNGEE. The table came from immunoSEQ multiplex PCR; TCRdb's copy has only in-frame clones and leaves some out. Of over 80,000 clones listed, about three quarters were seen once; the top ten hold more than 0.95%. The clonotype comes from a human donor who received a COVID-19 vaccine. This chain connects TRBV9 to TRBJ1-1, with D perhaps matching TRBD1 (6 bases). Sequenced material: CD4+ T cells from PBMCs cultured with HCoV-OC43 spike peptides, taken after COVID-19 vaccination. Subset in this sample: HCoV-OC43 spike overlapping peptide pool stimulation. The CDR3 DNA is TGTGCCAGCAGCTCATCTCCCCCAGGCGTACAGGGTACTGAAGCTTTCTTT. It specifies CASSSSPPGVQGTEAFF.